The 16 T cell receptor beta chains listed next were all sequenced from one sample in a study of T cells in Graves' hyperthyroidism and ophthalmopathy. RNA transcripts yielded amplified TCR beta CDR3 regions. When the TCR CDR3 underwent first-round RT-PCR, the HTBI primer set was used. TCRdb recomputed calls from the multiplex PCR reads with MiXCR, one row per CDR3 protein. The data show over 90,000 distinct CDR3 sequences, over 45% seen once. Specimen: blood. These receptor sequences come from a man between 40 and 49 years old with Graves' hyperthyroidism.

The table lists this clonotype with many counts. The rearrangement uses TRBV5-8 and TRBJ2-5, with D unresolved. Germline V gene sequence: CDR1 SGHTS, CDR2 YDEGEE. V lost 0 bases and J 5 bases, leaving 11 bases between the germline ends. This CDR3 has 14 residues. CDR3 sequence: CASSLVGDGETQYF. In DNA form, the CDR3 reads TGTGCCAGCAGCTTGGTTGGGGATGGGGAGACCCAGTACTTC.

This clonotype was counted once. V gene TRBV11-2 combines with J gene TRBJ2-5; D is perhaps TRBD1 (5 bases). The CDR3 sequence is 15 residues long. Trimming removed 8 bases from V and 7 bases from J, with 23 bases in between. CDR1 and CDR2 (germline): SGHAT, FQNNGV. CDR3 loop: CASALDPALQGTQYF. The CDR3 DNA reads as TGTGCCAGCGCGCTGGACCCGGCGCTCCAGGGGACCCAGTACTTC.

The V call is TRBV6-4, the J call TRBJ2-7; TRBD1 might be the D (7 bases). The CDR3 loop spans 16 amino acids. V lost 6 bases, J lost 9 bases, and 27 bases lay in between. Germline CDR1 and CDR2: MRHNA and SNTAGT. The CDR3 is CASRDRAGGGTDTQYF. The CDR3 DNA reads as TGTGCCAGCAGGGACAGAGCGGGCGGTGGGACAGATACGCAGTACTTC.

Of note for this clonotype: This likely comes from a read error, as the CDR3 has no conserved phenylalanine or tryptophan at its end. The V and J genes are TRBV7-9 and TRBJ2-1, with D maybe TRBD2 (6 bases). Germline CDR1 is SEHNR and CDR2 is FQNEAQ (reference sequence). With 0 bases removed from V and 8 bases from J, the gap between germline ends came to 23 bases. This CDR3 spans 18 amino acids. CDR3 loop: CASSLARVAVGLDDEQFS. The CDR3 coding sequence is TGTGCCAGCAGCTTAGCGAGGGTAGCGGTGGGCCTGGACGATGAGCAGTTCTCC.

This clonotype was seen at least ten times. CDR3 DNA sequence: TGTGCCAGCAGTACGGGACAGGGAGTCAACGGCTACACCTTC. Its translation is CASSTGQGVNGYTF. The V gene is TRBV6-5, the J gene TRBJ1-2; 9 bases map to TRBD1. The germline V gene has CDR1 MNHEY and CDR2 SVGAGI. V was pared by 5 bases and J by 8 bases, with 9 bases of the junction left unmatched. This CDR3 has 14 amino acids.

This clonotype was found many times. The chain combines TRBV19 with TRBJ1-2; TRBD1 matches at 8 bases. Germline V lookup: CDR1 LNHDA, CDR2 SQIVND (reference sequence). The CDR3 has 15 amino acids. V shed 5 bases and J 2 bases; nucleotides not matched to a gene: 7. The CDR3 bases are TGTGCCAGTAGTGCGCGGGACAGGTCAAACTATGGCTACACCTTC. Translating gives CASSARDRSNYGYTF.

For this clonotype: This may stem from a read error, because a much larger clone lies one nucleotide away. The chain has TRBV7-2 and TRBJ2-3; D gene ambiguous. V was trimmed by 7 bases and J by 2 bases, leaving 13 bases between them. There are 14 residues in the CDR3. Germline loops: CDR1 SGHTA, CDR2 FQGNSA. The CDR3 DNA sequence: TGTGCCAGCAACCTCAACCCTTACACAGATACGCAGTATTTT. Its translation is CASNLNPYTDTQYF.

This clonotype was counted at least ten times. The gene calls are TRBV5-8 and TRBJ1-3; no clear D. Germline V gene sequence: CDR1 SGHTS, CDR2 YDEGEE. V was trimmed by 0 bases and J by 0 bases, leaving 7 bases between them. This CDR3 has 15 residues. DNA of the CDR3: TGTGCCAGCAGCTTGGTTCCAAGCTCTGGAAACACCATATATTTT. Protein product: CASSLVPSSGNTIYF. Combining the CDR3 with reference TRBV5-8 and TRBJ1-3 gives the whole variable domain EAGVTQSPTHLIKTRGQQATLRCSPISGHTSVYWYQQALGLGLQFLLWYDEGEERNRGNFPPRFSGRQFPNYSSELNVNALELEDSALYLCASSLVPSSGNTIYFGEGSWLTVV.

The chain is built from TRBV7-8 and TRBJ1-5; tentative D call: TRBD1 (5 bases). Trimming shortened V by 1 base and J by 9 bases, and 19 bases separated the two germline ends. The CDR3 loop spans 16 amino acids. Germline V gives CDR1 SGHVS, CDR2 FQNEAQ. The CDR3 sequence is CASSLVGGGWQPPQHF. DNA for the CDR3: TGTGCCAGCAGCTTAGTGGGGGGAGGGTGGCAACCGCCCCAGCATTTT.

The CDR3 loop reads CASKDRAYTF. In DNA form, the CDR3 reads TGTGCCAGCAAGGACAGGGCCTACACCTTC. This sequence joins TRBV2 and TRBJ1-2; 8 bases are shared with TRBD1. Looked up from germline, CDR1 is SNHLY and CDR2 is FYNNEI. V shed 7 bases, J shed 10 bases, and the junction held 2 bases outside the gene matches. The CDR3 consists of 10 residues.

Points on this clonotype: This CDR3 is missing its conserved last phenylalanine or tryptophan, likely due to a read error. The chain has TRBV29-1 and TRBJ2-1; D is perhaps TRBD1 (6 bases). Trimming removed 3 bases from V and 7 bases from J, with 10 bases in between. The V gene's germline CDR1 is SQVTM and CDR2 ANQGSEA. The CDR3 covers 12 residues. The CDR3 sequence is CSVDRGMNEQFL. The CDR3 DNA sequence: TGCAGCGTTGACAGGGGTATGAATGAGCAGTTCCTC.

The chain carries TRBV9 and TRBJ2-7, with TRBD2 matching 11 bases. The CDR3 is 18 amino acids. V was pared by 0 bases and J by 0 bases, with 8 bases of the junction left unmatched. Germline-derived CDR1 and CDR2 are SGDLS and YYNGEE. The CDR3 sequence: CASSVVRTSGWNSYEQYF. For the CDR3, the DNA is TGTGCCAGCAGCGTAGTGAGGACTAGCGGGTGGAACTCCTACGAGCAGTACTTC.

V usage is TRBV6-2 or TRBV6-3 and J usage is TRBJ2-1, with D perhaps assigned TRBD1 or TRBD2 (5 bases each). CDR1 and CDR2 from the germline V gene are MNHEY and SVGEGT. V lost 5 bases and J lost 6, with 14 bases in between. This CDR3 comprises 14 residues. As DNA, the CDR3 is TGTGCCAGCAGTCCTTCGGGGACGACCAATGAGCAGTTCTTC. Its translation: CASSPSGTTNEQFF.

This clonotype was found many times. The gene calls are TRBV6-1 and TRBJ2-3; D call uncertain. Per the germline V gene, CDR1 is MNHNS and CDR2 is SASEGT. V lost 8 bases to trimming and J lost 2 bases, with 5 bases between them. CDR3 length equals 11 residues. CDR3 residues: CASSITDTQYF. The CDR3, as DNA: TGTGCCAGCTCTATCACAGATACGCAGTATTTT.

The chain is built from TRBV7-2 and TRBJ1-3, with TRBD1 as a possible D gene (6 bases). CDR3 length: 13 residues. The V gene lost 5 bases and the J gene lost 4 bases, with 9 bases spanning the gap. Germline CDR1 is SGHTA and CDR2 is FQGNSA. The CDR3 bases are TGTGCCAGCAGCAAAGGGGGAGGAAACACCATATATTTT. It encodes CASSKGGGNTIYF.

Worth noting for this clonotype: Given the absence of the conserved phenylalanine or tryptophan at the CDR3 end, a read error is likely. The CDR3 region is CASSFGLNSPLHL. The DNA for the CDR3 is TGTGCCAGCAGCTTCGGTTTGAATTCGCCCCTCCACCTT. This chain connects TRBV7-9 to TRBJ1-6; no clear D. Germline V gives CDR1 SEHNR, CDR2 FQNEAQ (reference sequence). CDR3 length: 13 amino acids.